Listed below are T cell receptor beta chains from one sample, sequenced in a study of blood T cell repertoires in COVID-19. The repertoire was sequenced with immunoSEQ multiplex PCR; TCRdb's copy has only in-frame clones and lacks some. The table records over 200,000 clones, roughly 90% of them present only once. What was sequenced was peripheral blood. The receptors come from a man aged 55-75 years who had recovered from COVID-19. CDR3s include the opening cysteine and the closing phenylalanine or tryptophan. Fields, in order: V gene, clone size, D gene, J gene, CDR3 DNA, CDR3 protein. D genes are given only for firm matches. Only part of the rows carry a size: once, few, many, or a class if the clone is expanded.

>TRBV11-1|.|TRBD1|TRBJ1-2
TGTGCCAGCAGCCTGGGACAGACAGGGGCCGACTATGGCTACACCTTC
CASSLGQTGADYGYTF
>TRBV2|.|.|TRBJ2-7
TGTGCCAGCAGTGAAGCGCTTCACTATGCAAGCTCCTACGAGCAGTACTTC
CASSEALHYASSYEQYF
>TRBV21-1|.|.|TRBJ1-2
TGTGCCAGCAGCAAAGGTAACAGACCCTATGGCTACACCTTC
CASSKGNRPYGYTF
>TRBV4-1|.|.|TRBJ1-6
TGCGCCAGCAGCCAAGGCGTGGGGGGACCCTATAATTCACCCCTCCACTTT
CASSQGVGGPYNSPLHF
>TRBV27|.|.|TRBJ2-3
TGTGCCAGCAGTTCTCCCCGGGGTGGTAGCACAGATACGCAGTATTTT
CASSSPRGGSTDTQYF
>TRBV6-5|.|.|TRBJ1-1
TGTGCCAGCAGTTTCCTCCAGGGTTCCGCTGAAGCTTTCTTT
CASSFLQGSAEAFF
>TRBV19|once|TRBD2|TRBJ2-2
TGTGCCAGTAGTATTCCCCCGACTAGCGGGGGGGCAACCGGGGAGCTGTTTTTT
CASSIPPTSGGATGELFF
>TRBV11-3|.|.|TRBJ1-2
TGTGCCAGCAGCTTAGCTCTGGCGGGGTTCTATGGCTACACCTTC
CASSLALAGFYGYTF
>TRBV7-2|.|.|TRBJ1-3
TGTGCCAGCAGCCAATACAAGGGGGGAAACACCATATATTTT
CASSQYKGGNTIYF
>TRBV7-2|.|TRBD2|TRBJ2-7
TGTGCCAGCAGGGTTAGCGGGGGAACCTACGAGCAGTACTTC
CASRVSGGTYEQYF
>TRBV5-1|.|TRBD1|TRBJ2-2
TGCGCCAGCAGCCCCCAGGGACAGGGGGGGACCGGGGAGCTGTTTTTT
CASSPQGQGGTGELFF
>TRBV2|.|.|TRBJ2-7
TGTGCCAGCAGTGAGACGGGTGAGCAGTACTTC
CASSETGEQYF
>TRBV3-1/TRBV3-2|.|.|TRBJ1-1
TGTGCCAGCAGCCCCTATACGGGGATGGGCACTGAAGCTTTCTTT
CASSPYTGMGTEAFF
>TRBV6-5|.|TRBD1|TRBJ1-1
TGTGCCGGCTGGGACAGCCTGAAGGGGATTGAAGCTTTCTTT
CAGWDSLKGIEAFF
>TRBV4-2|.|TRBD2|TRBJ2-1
TGTGCCAGCAGCCCCTCCGATCATAGCGGGGGGGCCGCAAGGTCATGGTTCTTC
CASSPSDHSGGAARSWFF
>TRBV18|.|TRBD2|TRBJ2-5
TGTGCCAGCTCACCGAGACTAGCGGGCGTACAAGAGACCCAGTACTTC
CASSPRLAGVQETQYF
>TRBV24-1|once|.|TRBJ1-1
TGTGCCACCAGTGAATCAGACAGGCCAAACGAAGCTTTCTTT
CATSESDRPNEAFF
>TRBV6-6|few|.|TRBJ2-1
TGTGCCAGCAGTTCCGCCGGTACAGGGACATACAATGAGCAGTTCTTC
CASSSAGTGTYNEQFF
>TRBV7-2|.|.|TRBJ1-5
TGTGCCAGCAGCCCCAGAGGGGGGGCGCTTCAGCCCCAGCATTTT
CASSPRGGALQPQHF
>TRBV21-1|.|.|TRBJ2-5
TGTGCCAGCAGCAATAAGCGGGACCAAGAGACCCAGTACTTC
CASSNKRDQETQYF
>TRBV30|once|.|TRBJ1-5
TGTGCCTGGAGTATCCAGGGCAATCAGCCCCAGCATTTT
CAWSIQGNQPQHF
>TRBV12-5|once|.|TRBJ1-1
TGTGCTAGTGGGAGACAGATGAACACTGAAGCTTTCTTT
CASGRQMNTEAFF
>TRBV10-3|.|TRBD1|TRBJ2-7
TGTGCCATCAGGCGAGAGGACAGGGGCGACGAGCAGTACTTC
CAIRREDRGDEQYF
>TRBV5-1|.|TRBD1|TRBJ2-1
TGCGCCAGCAGCTTAGGGACAGGGACCAATGAGCAGTTCTTC
CASSLGTGTNEQFF
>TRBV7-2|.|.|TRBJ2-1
TGTGCCAGCAGCTCCCGTTGGGGAGGTTATAATGAGCAGTTCTTC
CASSSRWGGYNEQFF
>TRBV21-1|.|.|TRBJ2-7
TGTGCCAGCAGCAACTACCCCGGGACAGTTTATTTC
CASSNYPGTVYF
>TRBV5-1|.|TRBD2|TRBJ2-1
TGCGCCAGCAGCACTAGCGGGGGCCCATCCTACAATGAGCAGTTCTTC
CASSTSGGPSYNEQFF
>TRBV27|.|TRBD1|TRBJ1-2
TGTGCCAGCAGTTTACATAATCCCCGGGACAGCTATGGCTACACCTTC
CASSLHNPRDSYGYTF
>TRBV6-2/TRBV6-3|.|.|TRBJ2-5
TGTGCCAGCAGCTCCCCTCTTGGAGGGAACGTGGAGACCCAGTACTTC
CASSSPLGGNVETQYF
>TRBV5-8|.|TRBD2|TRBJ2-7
TGTGCCAGCAGCCTGACTAGCGGGGGGACCTACGAGCAGTACTTC
CASSLTSGGTYEQYF
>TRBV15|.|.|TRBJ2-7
TGTGCCACCAGCAGACTAACAGGGGAGCAGTACTTC
CATSRLTGEQYF
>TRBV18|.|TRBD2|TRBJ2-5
TGTGCCAGCTCACCTCCCGGGACTAGCGGGGGACAAGAGACCCAGTACTTC
CASSPPGTSGGQETQYF
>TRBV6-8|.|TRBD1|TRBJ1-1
TGTGCCAGCAGTTATTACATGCCACAGGGGGGACGGACTGAAGCTTTCTTT
CASSYYMPQGGRTEAFF
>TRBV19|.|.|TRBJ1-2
TGTGCCAGTACCCCCTCCGGGGGGGCGAAGGGCTACACCTTC
CASTPSGGAKGYTF
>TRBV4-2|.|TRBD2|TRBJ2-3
TGTGCCAGCAGCCAAGATAGGAGGAGCGGGGGGGTCACAGATACGCAGTATTTT
CASSQDRRSGGVTDTQYF
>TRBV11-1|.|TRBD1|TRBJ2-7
TGTGCCAGCAGCACCCGGGACAGGCCCTACGAGCAGTACTTC
CASSTRDRPYEQYF
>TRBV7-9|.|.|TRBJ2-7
TGTGCCAGCAGCTTAGAAGGGGTCGGCGAGCAGTACTTC
CASSLEGVGEQYF
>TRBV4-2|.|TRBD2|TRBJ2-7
TGTGCCAGCAGCCAAGGGGGGACTAGCCTCTACGAGCAGTACTTC
CASSQGGTSLYEQYF
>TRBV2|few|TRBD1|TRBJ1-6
TGTGCCAGCAGACCAACAGGGGGCGTTAATTCACCCCTCCACTTT
CASRPTGGVNSPLHF